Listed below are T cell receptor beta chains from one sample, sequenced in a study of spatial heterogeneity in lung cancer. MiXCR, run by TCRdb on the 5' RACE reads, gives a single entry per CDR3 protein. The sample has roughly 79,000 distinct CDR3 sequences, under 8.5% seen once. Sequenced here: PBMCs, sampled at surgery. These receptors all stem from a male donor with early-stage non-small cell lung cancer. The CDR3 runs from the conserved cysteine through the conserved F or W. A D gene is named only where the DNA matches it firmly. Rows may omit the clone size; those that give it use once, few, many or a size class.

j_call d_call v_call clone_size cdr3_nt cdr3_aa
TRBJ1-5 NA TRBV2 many TGTGCCAGCAGTGAAGTGGGGTCCCAGCATTTT CASSEVGSQHF
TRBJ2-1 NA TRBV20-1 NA TGCAGTGCTAGAGAAGAGCGATACTACAATGAGCAGTTCTTC CSAREERYYNEQFF
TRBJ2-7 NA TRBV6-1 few TGTGCCAGCGGCAAAGCCAAGGACCTTTACGAGCAGTACTTC CASGKAKDLYEQYF
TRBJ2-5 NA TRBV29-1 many TGCAGCTTGCAGGACAGCTGGGCCCAGTACTTC CSLQDSWAQYF
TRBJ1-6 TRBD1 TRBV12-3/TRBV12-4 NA TGTGCCAGCAGTTTGGGACAGCCGGAATTACCCCTCCACTTT CASSLGQPELPLHF
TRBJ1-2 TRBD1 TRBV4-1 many TGCGCCAGCAGGCTAACCTTGGACAGGGGGACCTATGGCTACACCTTC CASRLTLDRGTYGYTF
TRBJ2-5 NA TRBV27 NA TGTGCCAGCAGTTTAAGAGCGATAACAGCCCAAGAGACCCAGTACTTC CASSLRAITAQETQYF
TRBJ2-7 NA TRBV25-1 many TGTGCCAGCAGTGCTGGGACATACTCCTACGAGCAGTACTTC CASSAGTYSYEQYF
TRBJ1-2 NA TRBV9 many TGTGCCAGCAGCGTAGAAGGTTCGGCAGGACGGGGCTACACCTTC CASSVEGSAGRGYTF
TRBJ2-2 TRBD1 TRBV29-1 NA TGCAGTGCAGGGGGCTTGGCCGGGGAGCTGTTTTTT CSAGGLAGELFF
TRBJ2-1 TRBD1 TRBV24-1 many TGTGCCACCAGTGATTCTCGACAGGGGGCCGGTGAGCAGTTCTTC CATSDSRQGAGEQFF
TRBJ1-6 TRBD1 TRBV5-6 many TGTGCCAGCAGCTTCGACAGGGGCTCCTATAATTCACCCCTCCACTTT CASSFDRGSYNSPLHF
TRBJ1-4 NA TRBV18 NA TGTGCCAGCTCACCCCCTCCGTTAGGAGAAAAACTGTTTTTT CASSPPPLGEKLFF
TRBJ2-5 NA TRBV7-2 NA TGTGCCAGCAGCTCACCCAAAAGGTCAGAGACCCAGTACTTC CASSSPKRSETQYF
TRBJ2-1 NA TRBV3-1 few TGTGCCAGCAGCCAAGATAGACGGCGGAGCTCCTACAATGAGCAGTTCTTC CASSQDRRRSSYNEQFF
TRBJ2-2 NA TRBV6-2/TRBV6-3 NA TGTGCCAGCAGTTACTCGAACGTGCCGAACACCGGGGAGCTGTTTTTT CASSYSNVPNTGELFF
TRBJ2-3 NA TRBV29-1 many TGCAGCGTTGTAGGCCAGTCTAGCACAGATACGCAGTATTTT CSVVGQSSTDTQYF
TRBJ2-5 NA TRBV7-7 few TGTGCTAGCAGCGCGCGACAGAGCTCGGAAGAGACCCAGTACTTC CASSARQSSEETQYF
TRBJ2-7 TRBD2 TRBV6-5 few TGTGCCAGCAGTCCAACAGGTAGCGGGGGGTACTACGAGCAGTACTTC CASSPTGSGGYYEQYF
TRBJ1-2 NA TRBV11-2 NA TGTGCCAGCAGCTTAGGGCTTAGGGGCAGCTATGGCTACACCTTC CASSLGLRGSYGYTF
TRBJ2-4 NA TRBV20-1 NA TGCAGTGCTACCTCGGGGATTCAGTACTTC CSATSGIQYF
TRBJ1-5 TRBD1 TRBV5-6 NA TGTGCCAGCAGCTACCAATTCCCGGACAGGGGAGATCAGCCCCAGCATTTT CASSYQFPDRGDQPQHF
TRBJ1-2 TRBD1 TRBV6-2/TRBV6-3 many TGTGCCAGCAGGCGAAGGGACAGAGAAGTAGGAACCTTC CASRRRDREVGTF
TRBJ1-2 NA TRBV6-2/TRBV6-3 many TGTGCCAGCAGTTACTCGGCAGGGGATGGCTACACCTTC CASSYSAGDGYTF
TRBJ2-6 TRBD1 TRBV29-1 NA TGCAGCGTTGCTGACAGGGTAATCCCTGGGGCCAACGTCCTGACTTTC CSVADRVIPGANVLTF
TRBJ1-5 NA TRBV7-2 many TGTGCCAGCAGCTTAATCCCTGATCAGCCCCAGCATTTT CASSLIPDQPQHF
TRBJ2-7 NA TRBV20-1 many TGCAGTGCTAGTGCCTTAGCTAGCTCCAACGAGCAGTACTTC CSASALASSNEQYF
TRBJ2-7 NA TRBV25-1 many TGTGCCAGCAGTGAATGGGCCACCTACGAGCAGTACTTC CASSEWATYEQYF
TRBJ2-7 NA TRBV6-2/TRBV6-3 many TGTGCCACCGCAACCACCCTATACGAGCAGTACTTC CATATTLYEQYF
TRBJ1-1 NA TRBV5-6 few TGTGCCAGCAGCAGCGACGGGGCTGGTGACACTGAAGCTTTCTTT CASSSDGAGDTEAFF
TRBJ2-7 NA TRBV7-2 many TGTGCCAGCAGCTTGAATATCTACGAGCAGTACTTC CASSLNIYEQYF